The rows below give T cell receptor beta chains drawn from one sample of a study of cytomegalovirus exposure and HLA in healthy donors. Sequencing was performed with immunoSEQ multiplex PCR; in TCRdb, only in-frame clones are kept and a portion is missing. The sample contains roughly 180,000 clones, roughly 80% of which appear only once. Sample: PBMCs. These TCRs come from a man aged 25-40 years in good health and CMV-seronegative. Each CDR3 is given with its conserved first and last residue. The D gene is left open where the match is weak. The size field is filled for only some rows; it gives once, few, many or a size class.

d_call: NA
clone_size: NA
v_call: TRBV5-5
j_call: TRBJ1-2
cdr3_aa: CASSSPMGAGYGYTF
cdr3_nt: TGTGCCAGCAGCTCCCCGATGGGGGCAGGTTATGGCTACACCTTC

d_call: NA
clone_size: once
v_call: TRBV30
j_call: TRBJ1-1
cdr3_aa: CAWSVKLWALNTEAFF
cdr3_nt: TGTGCCTGGAGTGTAAAGCTATGGGCACTCAACACTGAAGCTTTCTTT

d_call: TRBD1
clone_size: NA
v_call: TRBV27
j_call: TRBJ2-7
cdr3_aa: CASEPHRGSYEQYF
cdr3_nt: TGTGCCTCCGAGCCCCACAGGGGGTCCTACGAGCAGTACTTC

d_call: TRBD1
clone_size: NA
v_call: TRBV28
j_call: TRBJ1-2
cdr3_aa: CASSFRQGPFYGYTF
cdr3_nt: TGTGCCAGCAGTTTTAGACAGGGACCTTTCTATGGCTACACCTTC

d_call: TRBD1
clone_size: NA
v_call: TRBV7-2
j_call: TRBJ1-1
cdr3_aa: CASSFVEIGQGGTEAFF
cdr3_nt: TGTGCCAGCAGCTTCGTCGAGATAGGACAGGGGGGAACTGAAGCTTTCTTT

d_call: NA
clone_size: NA
v_call: TRBV4-2
j_call: TRBJ2-7
cdr3_aa: CASSQVSAGKYYEQYF
cdr3_nt: TGTGCCAGCAGCCAAGTTAGCGCGGGGAAATACTACGAGCAGTACTTC

d_call: NA
clone_size: NA
v_call: TRBV10-3
j_call: TRBJ1-3
cdr3_aa: CAITSDTLSGNTIYF
cdr3_nt: TGTGCCATCACTTCCGACACCCTCTCTGGAAACACCATATATTTT

d_call: TRBD1
clone_size: few
v_call: TRBV6-1
j_call: TRBJ2-6
cdr3_aa: CASRDRAGANVLTF
cdr3_nt: TGTGCCAGCAGGGACAGGGCTGGGGCCAACGTCCTGACTTTC

d_call: NA
clone_size: NA
v_call: TRBV29-1
j_call: TRBJ1-1
cdr3_aa: CSVARTLTEEAFF
cdr3_nt: TGCAGCGTCGCCCGAACCTTGACGGAGGAAGCTTTCTTT

d_call: NA
clone_size: NA
v_call: TRBV5-6
j_call: TRBJ2-1
cdr3_aa: CASSLEQGYNEQFF
cdr3_nt: TGTGCCAGCAGCTTGGAACAGGGATACAATGAGCAGTTCTTC

d_call: NA
clone_size: NA
v_call: TRBV5-6
j_call: TRBJ2-1
cdr3_aa: CASQGSYNEQFF
cdr3_nt: TGTGCCAGTCAGGGGTCTTACAATGAGCAGTTCTTC

d_call: TRBD2
clone_size: NA
v_call: TRBV7-9
j_call: TRBJ2-7
cdr3_aa: CASSMGLAGGGEQYF
cdr3_nt: TGTGCCAGCAGTATGGGACTAGCGGGGGGAGGGGAGCAGTACTTC

d_call: NA
clone_size: NA
v_call: TRBV7-2
j_call: TRBJ1-1
cdr3_aa: CASSLGGGAARAFF
cdr3_nt: TGTGCCAGCAGCTTAGGGGGGGGCGCGGCGAGGGCTTTCTTT

d_call: NA
clone_size: few
v_call: TRBV29-1
j_call: TRBJ2-5
cdr3_aa: CSVARGQYQETQYF
cdr3_nt: TGCAGCGTTGCCAGGGGCCAGTACCAAGAGACCCAGTACTTC

d_call: NA
clone_size: NA
v_call: TRBV21-1
j_call: TRBJ1-5
cdr3_aa: CARPLGDSNQPQHF
cdr3_nt: TGTGCACGCCCCCTAGGGGATAGCAATCAGCCCCAGCATTTT

d_call: NA
clone_size: NA
v_call: TRBV27
j_call: TRBJ2-7
cdr3_aa: CASGPGLKYF
cdr3_nt: TGTGCCAGCGGGCCGGGACTTAAGTACTTC

d_call: TRBD1
clone_size: once
v_call: TRBV9
j_call: TRBJ2-2
cdr3_aa: CASSVTGQGANTGELFF
cdr3_nt: TGTGCCAGCAGCGTAACGGGACAGGGGGCGAACACCGGGGAGCTGTTTTTT

d_call: TRBD1
clone_size: few
v_call: TRBV30
j_call: TRBJ1-1
cdr3_aa: CAWSAMGTGIAEAFF
cdr3_nt: TGTGCCTGGAGTGCGATGGGGACAGGGATCGCTGAAGCTTTCTTT

d_call: NA
clone_size: NA
v_call: TRBV19
j_call: TRBJ1-5
cdr3_aa: CASSIATWGGANQPQHF
cdr3_nt: TGTGCCAGTAGTATAGCCACATGGGGGGGGGCCAATCAGCCCCAGCATTTT

d_call: TRBD2
clone_size: NA
v_call: TRBV10-3
j_call: TRBJ2-1
cdr3_aa: CAIRAVAGGQDEQFF
cdr3_nt: TGTGCCATCAGGGCGGTAGCGGGAGGTCAGGATGAGCAGTTCTTC

d_call: TRBD1
clone_size: NA
v_call: TRBV30
j_call: TRBJ1-4
cdr3_aa: CAWSRGTGGNVEKLFF
cdr3_nt: TGTGCCTGGAGTAGGGGGACAGGGGGCAATGTTGAAAAACTGTTTTTT

d_call: TRBD1
clone_size: NA
v_call: TRBV5-8
j_call: TRBJ1-5
cdr3_aa: CASSYGTGRSDQPQHF
cdr3_nt: TGTGCCAGCAGCTATGGGACAGGACGGTCAGATCAGCCCCAGCATTTT

d_call: TRBD1
clone_size: NA
v_call: TRBV6-5
j_call: TRBJ1-1
cdr3_aa: CASSRTGLSTEAFF
cdr3_nt: TGTGCCAGCAGTCGGACAGGGTTGAGCACTGAAGCTTTCTTT

d_call: TRBD2
clone_size: few
v_call: TRBV6-4
j_call: TRBJ2-1
cdr3_aa: CASSESTSGGNNEQFF
cdr3_nt: TGTGCCAGCAGTGAATCCACTAGCGGGGGTAACAATGAGCAGTTCTTC

d_call: NA
clone_size: NA
v_call: TRBV19
j_call: TRBJ1-5
cdr3_aa: CASRSQGSSNQPQHF
cdr3_nt: TGTGCCAGCAGATCGCAGGGATCGAGCAATCAGCCCCAGCATTTT

d_call: TRBD2
clone_size: NA
v_call: TRBV5-1
j_call: TRBJ2-1
cdr3_aa: CASSSGLAGGSYNEQFF
cdr3_nt: TGCGCCAGCAGCTCAGGACTAGCGGGAGGTTCCTACAATGAGCAGTTCTTC